This TCR beta chain emerged from a study of PD-L1 blockade in urothelial cancer (dated by TCRdb to the late 2010s). Describing the broader study: Every patient began therapy in about 2014 and was given atezolizumab 1,200 mg intravenously every 3 weeks. Durable clinical benefit was defined as a progression-free survival longer than 6 months, and TCR features were additionally tested against progression-free survival and overall survival. Under ten patients reached durable clinical benefit, while 20 or so patients did not. Blood samples were analyzed at two time points: 3 weeks after treatment start (second dose) and 6 weeks after treatment start. Patients had an ECOG performance status of 0 or 1 and had received between 0 and 3 prior chemotherapy regimens. The study was an exploratory multi-omic analysis of somatic, immune and clinical correlates of response to PD-L1 blockade with atezolizumab in urothelial cancer. Blood samples gave median yields of approximately 130,000 T cells and 82,636 unique TCRs, along with a median clonality of 0.080. TCR sequencing covered pretreatment tumor samples and matched, serially collected peripheral blood taken before and after atezolizumab treatment. Whole exome sequencing and RNA sequencing of pretreatment tumors were performed alongside TCR sequencing in the same patients. Twenty-nine patients had pretreatment blood TCR-seq, about 25 had at least one posttreatment blood collection, and about 25 had tumor TCR-seq. About nine tenths of the roughly 29 patients were identified as males with urothelial cancer of bladder origin, and a prior smoking history was reported by 18 of 29 patients.

To estimate absolute template abundance from read counts, synthetic TCR analog templates were spiked into each PCR. Using the immunoSEQ assay, TCRbeta CDR3 regions were amplified from genomic DNA with bias-controlled V and J gene primers. Sequencing of rearranged TCRbeta segments was performed at approximately 20X coverage. In the source study's methods: Clustering was used to correct sequencing errors, and CDR3s were annotated against IMGT so that V, D and J genes could be assigned. Downstream analyses used only productive TCRbeta rearrangements, leaving out any out-of-frame or stop-codon sequences. Clonality was calculated as one minus the Shannon entropy normalized by the log of the number of unique productive sequences. Clones differing between time points or between blood and tumor were identified using Fisher's exact test with Benjamini-Hochberg correction, with an adjusted p below 0.01 applied as the threshold. Entries here come from immuneACCESS through TCRdb and include only in-frame sequences with V and J called. Some clones fail to appear in such tables; in the studies checked, an unresolved V gene covers under half of the shortfall, and the cause of the remainder is unknown. That table is the source of V, J and clone size, and D and trimming were worked out from the DNA. This sample holds 58,000 or so clones; 85% to 90% were observed only once. Of the sample, roughly 2.8% falls within the top ten clones.

The germline V gene encodes CDR1 MNHEY and CDR2 SVGAGI. The V end loses 8 bases and the J end loses 7 bases, and a stretch of 14 bases separates them. The CDR3 runs 12 residues from the cysteine to the phenylalanine. The retained sequence is limited to the CDR3, 36 bases, with the frame set at the first base. The cohort included roughly 29 patients with locally advanced or metastatic urothelial carcinoma who were treated at Memorial Sloan Kettering on a trial protocol. Peripheral blood mononuclear cells were collected pretreatment and during treatment, with between 1 and 8 total time points per patient. The Qiagen DNeasy Blood extraction kit was used to purify genomic DNA from total PBMCs and from tumor samples. PBMCs were collected pretreatment and during treatment and were isolated and stored as previously described. As for this clone: No cognate antigen has been identified for it. Base-call qualities are not available, and no considerably larger clone is one nucleotide away.

The paper as a whole reports these results and caveats: Because the sample size was small (n ≈ 30) and many exploratory analyses were performed, the results are intended to be hypothesis-generating. Improved progression-free and overall survival was found to be associated with pretreatment peripheral blood TCR clonality below the median. Greater expansion of tumor-associated TCR clones in peripheral blood 3 weeks after the start of treatment was observed in patients with durable benefit (n of about 20, p = 0.022).

This sequence was found in a man aged 45-60 years with urothelial cancer. Sequencing was performed on PBMCs, taken around atezolizumab (anti-PD-L1) treatment. The rearranged chain carries TRBV6-5 and TRBJ1-2; TRBD1 is a weak D gene call, 6 bases matching. The CDR3: CASATGGFGYTF. The nucleotides are TGTGCCAGCGCAACGGGGGGCTTTGGCTACACCTTC.